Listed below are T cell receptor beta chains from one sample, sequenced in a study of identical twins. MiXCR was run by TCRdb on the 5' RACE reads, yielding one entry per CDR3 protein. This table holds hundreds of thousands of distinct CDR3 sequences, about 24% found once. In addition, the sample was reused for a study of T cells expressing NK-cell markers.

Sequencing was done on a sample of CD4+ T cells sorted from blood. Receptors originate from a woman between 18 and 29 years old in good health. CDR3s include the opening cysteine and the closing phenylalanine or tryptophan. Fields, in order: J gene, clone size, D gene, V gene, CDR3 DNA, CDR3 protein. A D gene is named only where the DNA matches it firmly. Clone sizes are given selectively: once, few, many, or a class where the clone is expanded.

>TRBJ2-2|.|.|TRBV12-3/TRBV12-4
TGTGCCAGCAAACAGGGAATCGCAAACACCGGGGAGCTGTTTTTT
CASKQGIANTGELFF
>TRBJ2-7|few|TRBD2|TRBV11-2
TGTGCCAGCAGCGCGCTAGCGGGAGGTTTAGAGCAGTACTTC
CASSALAGGLEQYF
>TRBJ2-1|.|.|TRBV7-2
TGTGCCAGCAGCTTGTGGGGGCAACTATCCTACAATGAGCAGTTCTTC
CASSLWGQLSYNEQFF
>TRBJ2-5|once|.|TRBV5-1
TGCGCCAGCAGGCCATCCGGGACTGGCGAGACCCAGTACTTC
CASRPSGTGETQYF
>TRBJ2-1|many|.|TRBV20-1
TGCAGTGCTGGGGGGCTAGCAAGTGAGCAGTTCTTC
CSAGGLASEQFF
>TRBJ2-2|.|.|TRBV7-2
TGTGCCAGCAGCCTTCAGCGAAGGGAGCTGTTTTTT
CASSLQRRELFF
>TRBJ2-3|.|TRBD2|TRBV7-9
TGTGCCAGCAGACCTCGCTTAGCGGGAGTTATAGATACGCAGTATTTT
CASRPRLAGVIDTQYF
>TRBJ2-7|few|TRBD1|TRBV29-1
TGCAGCGTCCGGGACAGACCCTACGAGCAGTACTTC
CSVRDRPYEQYF
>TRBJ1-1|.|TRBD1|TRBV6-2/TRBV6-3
TGTGCCAGCACGACAGGGGTCAGAAAAACTTTCTTT
CASTTGVRKTFF
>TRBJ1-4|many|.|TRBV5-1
TGCGCCAGCAGCTTGTCCACAGCTGGGATTGAAAAACTGTTTTTT
CASSLSTAGIEKLFF
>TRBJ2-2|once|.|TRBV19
TGTGCCAGTAGTGCGGGCCGTGGAGAGGCCGGGGAGCTGTTTTTT
CASSAGRGEAGELFF
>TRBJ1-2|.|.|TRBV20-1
TGCAGTGCTAGAGACCAAGGGGGCTACACCTTC
CSARDQGGYTF
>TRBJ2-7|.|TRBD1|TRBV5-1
TGCGCCAGCAGCCTAGGACAGGGGGCCGGGTACGAGCAGTACTTC
CASSLGQGAGYEQYF
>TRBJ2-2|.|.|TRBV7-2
TGTGCCAGCAGCTCCCGAAGGAGGGACGGGGAGCTGTTTTTT
CASSSRRRDGELFF
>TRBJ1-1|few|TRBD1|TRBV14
TGTGCCAGCAGCCTTCCCGGGACAGGGACCACTGAAGCTTTCTTT
CASSLPGTGTTEAFF
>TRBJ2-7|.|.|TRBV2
TGTGCCAGTTCGGTGGTACGGAGGAGTTCCTACGAGCAGTACTTC
CASSVVRRSSYEQYF
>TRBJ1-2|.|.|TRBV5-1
TGCGCCAGCAGCTTGGAATTCCATGGCTACACCTTC
CASSLEFHGYTF
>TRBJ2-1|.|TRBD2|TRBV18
TGTGCCAGCTCACCAACTAGCGGGGGGGCAAATGAGCAGTTCTTC
CASSPTSGGANEQFF
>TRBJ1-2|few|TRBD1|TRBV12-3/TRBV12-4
TGTGCCAGCGGGGACAGGGTGGGCTATGGCTACACCTTC
CASGDRVGYGYTF
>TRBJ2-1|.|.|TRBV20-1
TGCAGTGCTATAAGACGGGACTCCTACAATGAGCAGTTCTTC
CSAIRRDSYNEQFF
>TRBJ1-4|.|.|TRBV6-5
TGTGCCAGCAGTTACTCGGGGGTAACTAATGAAAAACTGTTTTTT
CASSYSGVTNEKLFF
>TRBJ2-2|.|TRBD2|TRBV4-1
TGCGCCAGCAGCCGTAGCGGGATGAACACCGGGGAGCTGTTTTTT
CASSRSGMNTGELFF
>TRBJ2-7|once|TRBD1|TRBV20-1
TGCAGTACGGGACAGGGGATCGGAGAGCAGTACTTC
CSTGQGIGEQYF
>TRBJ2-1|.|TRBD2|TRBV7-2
TGTGCCAGCAGCTTAGCGGGAGGGATGTATGAGCAGTTCTTC
CASSLAGGMYEQFF
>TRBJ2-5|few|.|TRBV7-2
TGTGCCAGCAGCCCTACGGCAGCGGCCAAAGAGACCCAGTACTTC
CASSPTAAAKETQYF
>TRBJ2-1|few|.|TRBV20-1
TGCAGTGCCGTGGGGGGGGCGAATGAGCAGTTCTTC
CSAVGGANEQFF
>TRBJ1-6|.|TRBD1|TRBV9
TGTGCCAGCAGCGCGGACAGGGGTAATTCACCCCTCCACTTT
CASSADRGNSPLHF
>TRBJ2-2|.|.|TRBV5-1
TGCGCCAGCAGCTCAACAGGGTTAAACACCGGGGAGCTGTTTTTT
CASSSTGLNTGELFF
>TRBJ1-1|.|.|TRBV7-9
TGTGCCAGCAGCTGGGGGGCAGGGGCAAAAGCTTTCTTT
CASSWGAGAKAFF